Presented here are 27 T cell receptor beta chains from one specimen sequenced in a study of blood T cells in healthy people across ages. For the second PCR, which ran for about 6 to 11 cycles, a sample-barcoded 5' primer and a J-beta primer mix were used. Using its own MiXCR run on the 5' RACE reads, TCRdb lists one record per CDR3 protein. Altogether roughly 1,500,000 distinct CDR3 sequences are present, 30% to 35% being singletons, with the ten largest covering 10% to 12%. Sequenced: blood. The receptors here all came from a woman in her 30s in good health.

The chain uses TRBV7-3 and TRBJ2-5; 8 bases are shared with TRBD2. CDR3 size: 16 residues. The V and J ends lost 0 bases and 4 bases, in that order; junction bases with no gene match: 7. Germline V gene lookup returns CDR1 SGHTA and CDR2 FQGTGA. The CDR3 coding sequence is TGTGCCAGCAGCTTAACAGGACGGGGGGGCGTAGAGACCCAGTACTTC. It yields the protein CASSLTGRGGVETQYF.

A single count supports this clonotype. This may arise from a read error, as a much more abundant clone is one base away. The chain links TRBV29-1 to TRBJ2-5; TRBD1 matches 8 bases. The CDR3 is 12 residues long. Germline V gene data show CDR1 as SQVTM and CDR2 as ANQGSEA. Trimming cost V 5 bases and J 8 bases; bases outside gene matches: 7. The chain's CDR3 is CSVNDRGDTQYF. The DNA for the CDR3 is TGCAGCGTTAATGACAGGGGAGACACCCAGTACTTC.

The table lists this clonotype with a few counts. A much larger clone lies one base from this, so it may be a read error. The chain links TRBV7-9 to TRBJ2-5; a weak D match, TRBD2 (6 bases). V gave up 5 bases and J gave up 7 bases, with 23 bases separating them. The CDR3 totals 16 residues. Germline V gene lookup returns CDR1 SEHNR and CDR2 FQNEAQ (reference sequence). The CDR3 coding sequence is TGTGCCAGCAGCCCAGGTCGCCCTAGCGAGGGAGGGACCCAGTACTTC. Its translation is CASSPGRPSEGGTQYF.

The table lists this clonotype with many counts. The chain joins TRBV7-9 to TRBJ2-1; 7 bases line up with TRBD2. The V segment lost 5 bases and the J segment 2 bases; nucleotides outside the gene matches: 9. CDR3 length: 16 residues. Germline-derived CDR1 and CDR2 are SEHNR and FQNEAQ (reference sequence). The CDR3 sequence is CASSPPGGSAYNEQFF. The CDR3 DNA reads TGTGCCAGCAGCCCCCCCGGGGGGAGCGCCTACAATGAGCAGTTCTTC.

This clonotype was seen more than once but under ten times. The chain has TRBV5-4 and TRBJ2-1, with 12 bases fitting TRBD1. Unmatched junction bases numbered 9, after V lost 1 base and J lost 4 bases. Per the germline V gene, CDR1 is SGHNT and CDR2 is YYREEE (reference sequence). The CDR3 has 18 residues. The CDR3 is CASSLPPGTGGMYNEQFF. In DNA form, the CDR3 reads TGTGCCAGCAGCTTGCCACCAGGGACAGGGGGCATGTACAATGAGCAGTTCTTC.

This clonotype was counted between two and nine times. The chain employs TRBV20-1 and TRBJ2-1, with 10 bases aligning to TRBD2. Germline assignment: CDR1 DFQATT and CDR2 SNEGSKA (reference sequence). With V trimmed by 0 bases and J by 10 bases, 12 bases remained unmatched. The CDR3 spans 16 residues. The CDR3 nucleotides read TGCAGTGCTAGAGATGACCCTAGCGGGAGCTTCCGGGAGCAGTTCTTC. Translated: CSARDDPSGSFREQFF.

This clonotype has more than one count but fewer than ten. The chain couples TRBV12-3 or TRBV12-4 to TRBJ1-2; 11 nucleotides match TRBD1. The ends lost 5 bases at V and 7 bases at J; junction bases unmatched: 9. This CDR3 comprises 15 residues. CDR3 protein: CASSLDRGRGRGYTF. In DNA, the CDR3 is TGTGCCAGCAGTCTGGACAGGGGGCGAGGTCGTGGCTACACCTTC.

The chain combines TRBV12-3 or TRBV12-4 with TRBJ2-1, with 7 nucleotides matching TRBD2. J gave up 2 bases and V 10 bases, and 8 bases lay outside the gene matches. CDR3 length equals 14 residues. The CDR3 DNA sequence: TGTGCCAACAGCCAAGGGACTACCTACAATGAGCAGTTCTTC. Its translation is CANSQGTTYNEQFF.

There are many counts of this clonotype. The chain recombines TRBV6-2 or TRBV6-3 with TRBJ2-7; D is unclear. Looked up from germline, CDR1 is MNHEY and CDR2 is SVGEGT. The V and J ends lost 5 bases and 1 base respectively, with 9 bases between them. This CDR3 has 13 residues. The CDR3 DNA sequence: TGTGCCAGCAGTGCGGACGGGTCCTACGAGCAGTACTTC. Its protein is CASSADGSYEQYF.

The chain has TRBV12-3 or TRBV12-4 and TRBJ2-1; 7 bases are shared with TRBD2. CDR3 length: 14 amino acids. The V and J ends lost 5 bases and 9 bases, in that order; junction bases with no gene match: 10. CDR3 sequence (DNA): TGTGCCAGCAGTCCTGTGGGACTACTGGGTGAGCAGTTCTTC. Residues: CASSPVGLLGEQFF.

J is TRBJ1-2 and V is TRBV12-3 or TRBV12-4, with 9 bases aligning to TRBD1. Losses at the gene ends were 7 bases for V and 6 bases for J; bases not matched to a gene: 9. There are 14 residues in the CDR3. The CDR3 region has the DNA TGTGCCAGCATCGGGGACAGGGCGGCCGATGGCTACACCTTC. Protein: CASIGDRAADGYTF.

This clonotype appeared a few times. The J gene is TRBJ2-4, the V gene TRBV27, with 8 nucleotides matching TRBD2. TRBJ2-7 matches the DNA end more closely, so the J call is doubtful. Germline CDR1 and CDR2: MNHEY and SMNVEV (reference sequence). This CDR3 is built from 18 residues. The CDR3 protein is CASSSYPLSGINSYEQYF. CDR3 in DNA: TGTGCCAGCAGTTCCTACCCCCTTAGCGGGATTAACTCCTACGAGCAGTACTTC.

This clonotype was recorded once. This chain uses TRBV5-1 with TRBJ2-7; 10 bases map to TRBD1. Per germline, CDR1 SGHRS and CDR2 YFSETQ. The J segment lost 1 base and the V segment lost 4 bases, leaving 8 bases of the junction unmatched. The length of the CDR3 is 16 residues. The CDR3 nucleotides are TGCGCCAGCAGCCCGGGACAGGGGAAATGGTCCTACGAGCAGTACTTC. Protein sequence: CASSPGQGKWSYEQYF.

V and J are TRBV9 and TRBJ1-2; D ambiguous. The germline V gene has CDR1 SGDLS and CDR2 YYNGEE. Trimming cost V 3 bases and J 6 bases, with 9 bases left between them. The CDR3 extends over 12 amino acids. This CDR3 is CASSGQDDGYTF. CDR3 coding DNA: TGTGCCAGCAGCGGCCAGGACGATGGCTACACCTTC.

This clonotype was detected only a few times. Its ends do not fully match the called genes, so a read error is possible. This chain uses TRBV20-1 with TRBJ1-2; D possibly corresponds to TRBD1 (6 bases). This CDR3 contains 16 residues. Per germline, CDR1 DFQATT and CDR2 SNEGSKA (reference sequence). The CDR3 is CSARDTTGIQNYRYTF. The CDR3 bases are TGCAGTGCTAGAGATACCACAGGGATTCAAAACTATCGCTACACCTTC.

With regard to this clonotype: Just one base apart from a much larger clone, this may be a read error. V usage is TRBV7-2 and J usage is TRBJ2-2; D gene unclear. This CDR3 is 14 amino acids long. Germline-derived CDR1 and CDR2 are SGHTA and FQGNSA. CDR3 DNA sequence: TGTGCCAACAGCTTAGGACCAAACACCGGGGAGCTGTTTTTT. Its translation: CANSLGPNTGELFF.

The V and J genes are TRBV15 and TRBJ1-5; no clear D. The germline V gene has CDR1 LNHNV and CDR2 YYDKDF (reference sequence). CDR3 length: 15 amino acids. V lost 6 bases and J 1 base, leaving 13 bases between the germline ends. The CDR3 protein is CATRARLGSNQPQHF. CDR3 coding DNA: TGTGCCACCAGAGCCAGGTTGGGAAGCAATCAGCCCCAGCATTTT. Complete variable domain (other parts from reference TRBV15 and TRBJ1-5): DAMVIQNPRYQVTQFGKPVTLSCSQTLNHNVMYWYQQKSSQAPKLLFHYYDKDFNNEADTPDNFQSRRPNTSFCFLDIRSPGLGDTAMYLCATRARLGSNQPQHFGDGTRLSIL.

This clonotype showed up many times. This sequence joins TRBV7-7 and TRBJ2-3; D is ambiguous. Per the germline V gene, CDR1 is SSHAT and CDR2 is FNYEAQ (reference sequence). CDR3 length: 14 amino acids. Deletions cut 2 bases from V and 6 bases from J, with 12 bases between. The CDR3 region has the DNA TGTGCCAGCAGCTTAAACGGTGATTTGGATACGCAGTATTTT. Residues: CASSLNGDLDTQYF. The full variable domain, rest sourced from reference TRBV7-7 and TRBJ2-3, is GAGVSQSPRYKVTKRGQDVTLRCDPISSHATLYWYQQALGQGPEFLTYFNYEAQPDKSGLPSDRFSAERPEGSISTLTIQRTEQRDSAMYRCASSLNGDLDTQYFGPGTRLTVL.

J is TRBJ1-6 and V is TRBV19; D might be TRBD1 (6 bases). The CDR3 contains 16 residues. Germline-derived CDR1 and CDR2 are LNHDA and SQIVND (reference sequence). Between the trimmed V and J ends, which lost 5 bases and 0 bases, there was a span of 11 bases. CDR3 amino acids: CASSFRGGSYNSPLHF. The CDR3 nucleotides read TGTGCCAGTAGTTTCCGAGGGGGCTCCTATAATTCACCCCTCCACTTT.

Many counts were recorded for this clonotype. The chain links TRBV10-3 to TRBJ1-2, with D hard to call. This CDR3 is built from 11 residues. The germline gives CDR1 ENHRY, CDR2 SYGVKD. Trimming cost V 0 bases and J 8 bases, with 4 bases left between them. The CDR3 coding sequence is TGTGCCATCAGTGAGTCGGGCGGCTACACCTTC. Translation gives CAISESGGYTF.

The chain links TRBV20-1 to TRBJ2-7, with unresolved D. Trimming took 3 bases from V and 6 from J, leaving 15 bases between them. This CDR3 comprises 13 residues. The germline CDR1 and CDR2 sequences are DFQATT and SNEGSKA (reference sequence). As DNA, the CDR3 is TGCAGTGCTAGTGCAGCAGAGGCCCGCGAGCAGTACTTC. Translated: CSASAAEAREQYF.

This chain links TRBV4-1 with TRBJ2-5, with a possible D match to TRBD2 (5 bases). V was shortened by 4 bases and J by 0 bases, with 15 bases between the two germline ends. Germline CDR1 is MGHRA and CDR2 is YSYEKL. This CDR3 is 16 amino acids long. The CDR3 region has the DNA TGCGCCAGCAGCCGAGGGTTGCGAAAGTACCAAGAGACCCAGTACTTC. This encodes CASSRGLRKYQETQYF.

This clonotype was seen more than once but under ten times. This chain links TRBV5-1 with TRBJ1-4, with 8 bases lining up with TRBD1. The CDR3 is made up of 17 amino acids. With 0 bases clipped from V and 5 bases from J, the junction kept 9 bases outside the gene matches. Germline CDR1 reads SGHRS; CDR2 reads YFSETQ. CDR3: CASSLGIQTGANEKLFF. CDR3 in DNA: TGCGCCAGCAGCTTGGGTATCCAGACAGGGGCCAATGAAAAACTGTTTTTT.

Only a few counts were recorded for this clonotype. The junction does not match germline at one end; this may be a read error. The chain carries TRBV7-9 and TRBJ2-5, with 10 bases aligning to TRBD2. The CDR3 has 16 amino acids. Germline-derived CDR1 and CDR2 are SEHNR and FQNEAQ (reference sequence). CDR3 protein: CASSSLAGATGETPYF. CDR3 sequence (DNA): TGTGCCAGCAGCAGCCTAGCGGGGGCCACTGGAGAGACCCCGTACTTC.

This clonotype has only a few counts. V is TRBV20-1 and J is TRBJ1-6, with TRBD1 identical over 12 bases. Germline-derived CDR1 and CDR2 are DFQATT and SNEGSKA (reference sequence). The CDR3 covers 16 residues. The J segment lost 10 bases and the V segment lost 2 bases, leaving 9 bases of the junction unmatched. The CDR3 nucleotides read TGCAGTGCTAGACCGACCGGGACAGGGGGCAGGTCACCCCTCCACTTT. Translation gives CSARPTGTGGRSPLHF.

This clonotype was seen a handful of times. This rearrangement joins TRBV12-3 or TRBV12-4 to TRBJ1-1; the D gene is possibly TRBD1 (6 bases). The CDR3 totals 15 residues. V shed 6 bases and J shed 4 bases, with 18 bases lying between them. The CDR3 DNA reads TGTGCCAGCAGCGACCGGGACACCCAAATCACTGAAGCTTTCTTT. It specifies CASSDRDTQITEAFF.

Comments on this clonotype: Being one base from a much bigger clone, this may be a read error. The gene calls are TRBV5-1 and TRBJ2-5; TRBD2 agrees at 9 bases. Germline V CDR1 and CDR2: SGHRS, YFSETQ. The CDR3 runs 14 residues. The junction had 6 bases not matched to a gene; V was cut back by 7 bases and J by 2 bases. CDR3 nucleotide sequence: TGCGCCAGCGGCAATAGCGGGGGACAAGAGACCCAGTACTTC. Translated, it gives CASGNSGGQETQYF.